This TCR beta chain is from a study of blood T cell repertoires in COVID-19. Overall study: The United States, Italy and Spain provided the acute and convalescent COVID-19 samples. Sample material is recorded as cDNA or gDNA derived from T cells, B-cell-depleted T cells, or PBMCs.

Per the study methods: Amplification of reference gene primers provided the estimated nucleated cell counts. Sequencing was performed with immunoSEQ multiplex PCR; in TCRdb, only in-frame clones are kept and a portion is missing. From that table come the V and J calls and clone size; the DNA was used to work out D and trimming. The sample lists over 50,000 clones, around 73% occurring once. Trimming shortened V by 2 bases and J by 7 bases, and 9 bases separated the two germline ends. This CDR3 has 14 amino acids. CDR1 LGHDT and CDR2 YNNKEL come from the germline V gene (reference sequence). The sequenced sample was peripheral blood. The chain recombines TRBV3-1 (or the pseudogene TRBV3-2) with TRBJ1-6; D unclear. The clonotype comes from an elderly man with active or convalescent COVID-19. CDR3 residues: CASSQSGGNSPLHF. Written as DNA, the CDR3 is TGTGCCAGCAGCCAATCGGGCGGGAATTCACCCCTCCACTTT.